These 28 T cell receptor beta chains were all obtained from the same sample, sequenced in a study of blood T cell repertoires in COVID-19. Assay used: immunoSEQ multiplex PCR; TCRdb lists only in-frame clones, some missing. The sample holds approximately 150,000 clones, about 87% seen once. Specimen: PBMCs or T cells enriched from blood (not recorded which). The receptors come from a man aged 45-60 years in a cohort exposed to, infected with or recovered from COVID-19 (not recorded which).

The chain uses TRBV10-1 and TRBJ2-1; TRBD1 aligns across 7 bases. The CDR3 covers 15 residues. CDR1 and CDR2 from the germline V gene are WNHNN and SYGVQD (reference sequence). The junction had 8 bases not matched to a gene; V was cut back by 7 bases and J by 2 bases. CDR3 in DNA: TGCGCCAGCACCCGGAAGGGGGCCCCCTACAATGAGCAGTTCTTC. This gives the protein CASTRKGAPYNEQFF.

This clone has only one observation. The chain uses TRBV5-1 and TRBJ1-4; the D gene is possibly TRBD1 (6 bases). Per the germline V gene, CDR1 is SGHRS and CDR2 is YFSETQ. Trimming left V 4 bases short and J 7 bases short, with 14 bases between. The length of the CDR3 is 14 residues. The CDR3 sequence: CASSKGQGSEKLFF. The DNA for the CDR3 is TGCGCCAGCAGCAAGGGGCAGGGGAGTGAAAAACTGTTTTTT.

This clone was counted many times. V is TRBV6-5 and J is TRBJ1-6; no clear D. V lost 7 bases, J lost 7 bases, and 11 bases lay in between. Looked up from germline, CDR1 is MNHEY and CDR2 is SVGAGI. CDR3 length: 13 amino acids. CDR3 coding DNA: TGTGCCAGCACCCCTGGACTAAATTCACCCCTCCACTTT. It yields the protein CASTPGLNSPLHF.

V usage is TRBV19 and J usage is TRBJ2-7; a possible D gene is TRBD1 (6 bases). V lost 5 bases and J lost 1, with 12 bases in between. The CDR3 has 14 residues. Germline lookup yields CDR1 LNHDA and CDR2 SQIVND (reference sequence). DNA of the CDR3: TGTGCCAGTAGTCCCACGACAGGATCCTACGAGCAGTACTTC. Its protein is CASSPTTGSYEQYF.

This clone has only a few counts. The chain joins TRBV19 to TRBJ2-3; D is ambiguous. CDR3 size: 16 residues. The germline gives CDR1 LNHDA, CDR2 SQIVND (reference sequence). Deletions cut 1 base from V and 0 bases from J, with 11 bases between. For the CDR3, the DNA is TGTGCCAGTAGTATAGGTAGTCCCGCTAGCACAGATACGCAGTATTTT. It encodes CASSIGSPASTDTQYF.

CDR3 DNA: TGTGCCAGCAGTGACTCGGAGAGAGATACGCAGTATTTT. This gives the protein CASSDSERDTQYF. The chain carries TRBV6-4 and TRBJ2-3; D uncertain. The CDR3 spans 13 residues. From germline, CDR1 is MRHNA and CDR2 SNTAGT. The V and J ends lost 0 bases and 5 bases respectively, with 6 bases between them.

The rearrangement links TRBV24-1 to TRBJ2-7; 7 nucleotides agree with TRBD1. The CDR3 runs 12 residues. Trimming took 6 bases from V and 7 from J; bases not matched to a gene: 5. Germline-derived CDR1 and CDR2 are KGHDR and SFDVKD. The CDR3 loop reads CATSPSGGEQYF. DNA of the CDR3: TGTGCCACCAGTCCTTCAGGGGGAGAGCAGTACTTC.

V and J are TRBV30 and TRBJ2-7; 8 bases are shared with TRBD1. J lost 4 bases, V lost 5 bases, and 7 bases had no gene match. Germline V gene data show CDR1 as GTSNPN and CDR2 as SVGIG (reference sequence). The CDR3 has 13 amino acids. The CDR3 nucleotides read TGTGCCTGGGCTCCGGGACAGGAATACGAGCAGTACTTC. Residues: CAWAPGQEYEQYF. The full variable domain, rest sourced from reference TRBV30 and TRBJ2-7, is SQTIHQWPATLVQPVGSPLSLECTVEGTSNPNLYWYRQAAGRGLQLLFYSVGIGQISSEVPQNLSASRPQDRQFILSSKKLLLSDSGFYLCAWAPGQEYEQYFGPGTRLTVT.

This sequence joins TRBV19 and TRBJ2-1; D might be TRBD2 (6 bases). V lost 5 bases and J lost 6, with 17 bases in between. The germline CDR1 and CDR2 sequences are LNHDA and SQIVND (reference sequence). The CDR3 consists of 15 residues. As DNA, the CDR3 is TGTGCCAGTAGTGCCGGAGGGCCTAGGGTCAATGAGCAGTTCTTC. Amino acids: CASSAGGPRVNEQFF.

J is TRBJ2-7 and V is TRBV2; perhaps TRBD1 as D (6 bases). V gave up 2 bases and J gave up 2 bases, with 7 bases separating them. Germline CDR1 and CDR2: SNHLY and FYNNEI. This CDR3 is built from 13 residues. The CDR3 spells CASSEHRAYEQYF. The CDR3 DNA is TGTGCCAGCAGTGAACACAGGGCCTACGAGCAGTACTTC. The variable domain in full, completed from reference TRBV2 and TRBJ2-7, reads EPEVTQTPSHQVTQMGQEVILRCVPISNHLYFYWYRQILGQKVEFLVSFYNNEISEKSEIFDDQFSVERPDGSNFTLKIRSTKLEDSAMYFCASSEHRAYEQYFGPGTRLTVT.

The genes are TRBV28 and TRBJ2-5, with a weak D call TRBD2 (6 bases). Looked up from germline, CDR1 is MDHEN and CDR2 is SYDVKM. Trimming left V 2 bases short and J 2 bases short, with 9 bases between. This CDR3 is built from 14 residues. CDR3 in DNA: TGTGCCAGCAGTTTAGCGGGGCTACAAGAGACCCAGTACTTC. Protein product: CASSLAGLQETQYF.

The chain carries TRBV5-1 and TRBJ2-7; no firm D call. The CDR3 extends over 14 amino acids. Trimming removed 0 bases from V and 4 bases from J, with 11 bases in between. Germline V gene lookup returns CDR1 SGHRS and CDR2 YFSETQ. The CDR3 DNA follows: TGCGCCAGCAGCTTGGCCTTTACAGCTTACGAGCAGTACTTC. This gives the protein CASSLAFTAYEQYF.

The rearrangement joins TRBV5-1 to TRBJ2-3; 7 bases match TRBD1. Looked up from germline, CDR1 is SGHRS and CDR2 is YFSETQ. The CDR3 runs to 15 residues. V shed 0 bases, J shed 2 bases, and the junction held 3 bases outside the gene matches. The CDR3 bases are TGCGCCAGCAGCTTGGACAGGGGATTCACAGATACGCAGTATTTT. Translated: CASSLDRGFTDTQYF.

The J gene is TRBJ2-1, the V gene TRBV24-1, with TRBD2 matching 11 bases. Looked up from germline, CDR1 is KGHDR and CDR2 is SFDVKD. The ends lost 1 base at V and 3 bases at J; junction bases unmatched: 4. The CDR3 is 17 residues long. The CDR3 DNA reads TGTGCCACCAGTGATTTCAGAACTAGCGGGGGCTACAATGAGCAGTTCTTC. Translation gives CATSDFRTSGGYNEQFF.

V usage is TRBV5-5 and J usage is TRBJ2-3, with D possibly matching TRBD2 (5 bases). The V end was cut by 4 bases, the J end by 2 bases, with 14 bases between. Germline CDR1 SGHKS, CDR2 YYEKEE (reference sequence). The CDR3 spans 15 residues. CDR3 protein: CASSRWDSATDTQYF. CDR3 nucleotide sequence: TGTGCCAGCAGCCGCTGGGATAGCGCCACAGATACGCAGTATTTT.

This clone was counted once. The V call is TRBV5-1, the J call TRBJ2-7, with a tentative D call TRBD2 (5 bases). Germline loops: CDR1 SGHRS, CDR2 YFSETQ. This CDR3 is built from 13 residues. Trimming pared 4 bases from V and 6 bases from J, leaving 14 bases between. CDR3 nucleotides: TGCGCCAGCAGCCCCGGGGTGGGATTCGAGCAGTACTTC. Its protein product is CASSPGVGFEQYF.

J is TRBJ2-3 and V is TRBV7-3, with TRBD1 matching 10 bases. The J segment lost 6 bases and the V segment lost 5 bases, leaving 8 bases of the junction unmatched. CDR1 is SGHTA, CDR2 FQGTGA, per germline. The CDR3 is made up of 15 amino acids. This CDR3 is CASSQTGGAWDTQYF. The DNA of the CDR3 is TGTGCCAGCAGCCAGACAGGGGGCGCGTGGGATACGCAGTATTTT.

This chain joins TRBV19 and TRBJ1-2; weak D call: TRBD1 (5 bases). From germline, CDR1 is LNHDA and CDR2 SQIVND (reference sequence). Trimming removed 5 bases at V and 5 bases at J, with 12 bases between. CDR3 length equals 13 residues. As DNA, the CDR3 is TGTGCCAGTAGTCCAGGGCAAGGGTATGGCTACACCTTC. As protein: CASSPGQGYGYTF.

The chain is built from TRBV29-1 and TRBJ2-1; possible D gene TRBD2, 5 bases. The CDR3 sequence is 12 residues long. The V end was cut by 6 bases, the J end by 3 bases, with 9 bases between. Germline CDR1 reads SQVTM; CDR2 reads ANQGSEA. As DNA, the CDR3 is TGCAGCGTGGAGGATCGCTACAATGAGCAGTTCTTC. It encodes CSVEDRYNEQFF.

The genes are TRBV9 and TRBJ2-3; 7 nucleotides line up with TRBD1. The germline CDR1 and CDR2 sequences are SGDLS and YYNGEE. This CDR3 has 15 amino acids. The V gene end was trimmed by 3 bases and the J gene end by 4 bases; junction bases not matched to a gene: 8. The CDR3: CASSGQGFSPDTQYF. The CDR3 DNA reads as TGTGCCAGCAGCGGACAGGGTTTCAGCCCAGATACGCAGTATTTT. The full variable domain, rest sourced from reference TRBV9 and TRBJ2-3, is DSGVTQTPKHLITATGQRVTLRCSPRSGDLSVYWYQQSLDQGLQFLIQYYNGEERAKGNILERFSAQQFPDLHSELNLSSLELGDSALYFCASSGQGFSPDTQYFGPGTRLTVL.

The chain couples TRBV7-8 to TRBJ2-1; 10 bases match TRBD2. J was trimmed by 5 bases and V by 6 bases; bases with no gene match: 1. The CDR3 has 13 amino acids. From germline, CDR1 is SGHVS and CDR2 FQNEAQ. CDR3 nucleotides: TGTGCCAGCAGACTAGCGGGGAACAATGAGCAGTTCTTC. Translation: CASRLAGNNEQFF.

This clone occurred a few times. The genes are TRBV6-2 or TRBV6-3 and TRBJ1-3, with D possibly being TRBD1 (6 bases). The CDR3 is made up of 19 amino acids. Looked up from germline, CDR1 is MNHEY and CDR2 is SVGEGT. Trimming left V 2 bases short and J 1 base short, with 21 bases between. The CDR3 is CASSYPSQQGISSGNTIYF. The CDR3 bases are TGTGCCAGCAGTTACCCGAGCCAGCAGGGGATATCTTCTGGAAACACCATATATTTT.

The chain combines TRBV3-1 (or the pseudogene TRBV3-2) with TRBJ2-7; the match to TRBD2 covers 13 bases. Germline V CDR1 and CDR2: LGHDT, YNNKEL (reference sequence). Unmatched junction bases numbered 8, after V lost 5 bases and J lost 4 bases. CDR3 length: 16 amino acids. The CDR3 DNA reads TGTGCCAGCAGCTACGGGACTAGCGGGGACCCTTACGAGCAGTACTTC. Translated, it gives CASSYGTSGDPYEQYF.

The V gene is TRBV19, the J gene TRBJ1-2; D may be TRBD1 (5 bases). The CDR3 has 15 residues. V lost 1 base to trimming and J lost 3 bases, with 12 bases between them. Germline V gene sequence: CDR1 LNHDA, CDR2 SQIVND (reference sequence). The CDR3 region has the DNA TGTGCCAGTAGTATAGGGGGGGGAAACGACTATGGCTACACCTTC. Protein product: CASSIGGGNDYGYTF.

This clone has only a few counts. The V call is TRBV9, the J call TRBJ2-3; 10 bases align to TRBD2. This CDR3 spans 17 amino acids. Trimming took 0 bases from V and 5 from J; bases not matched to a gene: 9. Germline V CDR1 and CDR2: SGDLS, YYNGEE. CDR3 DNA sequence: TGTGCCAGCAGCGTAGGGCTAGCGGGAGATGTAGGAGATACGCAGTATTTT. It yields the protein CASSVGLAGDVGDTQYF.

CDR3 sequence: CASSEGLAGSISTDTQYF. The CDR3 nucleotides read TGTGCCAGCAGTGAAGGGCTAGCGGGGTCGATCAGCACAGATACGCAGTATTTT. The J gene is TRBJ2-3, the V gene TRBV6-1, with TRBD2 matching 9 bases. The CDR3 runs to 18 residues. J was trimmed by 0 bases and V by 1 base; bases with no gene match: 8. Germline V lookup: CDR1 MNHNS, CDR2 SASEGT.

V and J are TRBV6-5 and TRBJ1-2, with a tentative D call TRBD1 (6 bases). The CDR3 is 14 amino acids. V shed 4 bases and J shed 6 bases, with 15 bases lying between them. The germline gives CDR1 MNHEY, CDR2 SVGAGI. CDR3 residues: CASSLIGNRDGYTF. The CDR3 region has the DNA TGTGCCAGCAGTTTAATTGGGAACAGGGATGGCTACACCTTC.

V gene TRBV6-6 combines with J gene TRBJ2-7; D is unresolved. The CDR3 runs 13 residues. The V and J ends lost 0 bases and 6 bases respectively, with 9 bases between them. Germline V gene lookup returns CDR1 MNHNY and CDR2 SVGAGI (reference sequence). The CDR3 DNA reads TGTGCCAGCAGTTACTCGAGCGTCGGCGAGCAGTACTTC. It specifies CASSYSSVGEQYF.